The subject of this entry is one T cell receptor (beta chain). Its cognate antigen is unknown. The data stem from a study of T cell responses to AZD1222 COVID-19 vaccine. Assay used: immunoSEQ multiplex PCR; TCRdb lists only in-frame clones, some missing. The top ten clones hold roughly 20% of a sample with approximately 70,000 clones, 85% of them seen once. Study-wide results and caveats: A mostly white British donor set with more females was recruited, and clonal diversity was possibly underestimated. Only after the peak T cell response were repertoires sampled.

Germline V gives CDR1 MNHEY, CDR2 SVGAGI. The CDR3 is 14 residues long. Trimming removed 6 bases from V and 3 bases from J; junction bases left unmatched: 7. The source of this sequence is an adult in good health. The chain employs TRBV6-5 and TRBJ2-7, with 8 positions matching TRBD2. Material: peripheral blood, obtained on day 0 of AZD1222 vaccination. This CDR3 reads CASRLSGEIYEQYF. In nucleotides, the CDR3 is TGTGCCAGCAGGCTTAGCGGGGAGATCTACGAGCAGTACTTC.